The T cell receptor beta chain described here comes from a study of cytomegalovirus exposure and HLA in healthy donors. Trimming took 6 bases from V and 2 from J; bases not matched to a gene: 3. CDR1 and CDR2 from the germline V gene are MDHEN and SYDVKM. This CDR3 has 14 residues. Healthy bone marrow donors formed the donor group. Study conclusions and caveats: Immune exposure information comprised only CMV serostatus. Later findings reportedly placed an Asian-associated ancestry cluster below the roughly 660-donor mean for N-insertions.

A multiplex PCR was run with 60 Vbeta primers and 13 Jbeta primers. Sequencing used immunoSEQ multiplex PCR; TCRdb keeps in-frame clones, though not all of them. This table has over 70,000 clones, 78% appearing once. As regards this clone: What it binds is not known.

This receptor was taken from a male donor in good health and CMV-seropositive. Sequenced sample: PBMCs. The V and J genes are TRBV28 and TRBJ1-5; 8 positions agree with TRBD1. CDR3 residues: CASSSTGGNQPQHF. The CDR3 DNA reads as TGTGCCAGCAGCTCGACAGGGGGCAATCAGCCCCAGCATTTT.